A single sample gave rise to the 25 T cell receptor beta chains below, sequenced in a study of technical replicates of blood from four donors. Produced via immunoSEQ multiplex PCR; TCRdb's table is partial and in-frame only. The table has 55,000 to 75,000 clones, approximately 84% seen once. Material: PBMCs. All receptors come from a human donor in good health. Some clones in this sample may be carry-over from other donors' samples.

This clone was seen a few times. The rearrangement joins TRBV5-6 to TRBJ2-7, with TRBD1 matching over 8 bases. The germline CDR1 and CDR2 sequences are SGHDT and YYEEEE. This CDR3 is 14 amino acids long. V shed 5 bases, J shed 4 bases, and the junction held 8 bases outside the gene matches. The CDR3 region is CASSFSTGAYEQYF. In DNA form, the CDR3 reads TGTGCCAGCAGTTTCTCGACAGGGGCATACGAGCAGTACTTC. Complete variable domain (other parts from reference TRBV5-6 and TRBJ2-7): DAGVTQSPTHLIKTRGQQVTLRCSPKSGHDTVSWYQQALGQGPQFIFQYYEEEERQRGNFPDRFSGHQFPNYSSELNVNALLLGDSALYLCASSFSTGAYEQYFGPGTRLTVT.

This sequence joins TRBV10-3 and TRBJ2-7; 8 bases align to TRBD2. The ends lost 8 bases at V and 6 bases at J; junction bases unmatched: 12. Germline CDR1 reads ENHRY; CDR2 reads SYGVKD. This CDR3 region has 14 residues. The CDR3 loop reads CAIARAGDSLEQYF. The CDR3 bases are TGTGCCATCGCCCGAGCGGGAGATAGCCTCGAGCAGTACTTC.

The CDR3 is CAWSVRLAVYEQYF. DNA of the CDR3: TGTGCCTGGAGTGTAAGGCTAGCGGTCTACGAGCAGTACTTC. The V gene is TRBV30, the J gene TRBJ2-7; 7 nucleotides align to TRBD2. Trimming at V came to 0 bases and at J to 3 bases, leaving 5 bases not matched to a gene. Germline V gives CDR1 GTSNPN, CDR2 SVGIG (reference sequence). This CDR3 has 14 amino acids.

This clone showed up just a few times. For the CDR3, the DNA is TGTGCTAGTGGTTTTGCTCCTGGGGCTTCACCCCTCCACTTT. The encoded protein is CASGFAPGASPLHF. The chain couples TRBV12-5 to TRBJ1-6; possible D gene TRBD1, 5 bases. CDR1 and CDR2 from the germline V gene are LGHNT and FRNRAP. The length of the CDR3 is 14 residues. Trimming stripped 3 bases from V and 9 bases from J, with 12 bases between. Supplemented by reference TRBV12-5 and TRBJ1-6, the full variable domain reads DARVTQTPRHKVTEMGQEVTMRCQPILGHNTVFWYRQTMMQGLELLAYFRNRAPLDDSGMPKDRFSAEMPDATLATLKIQPSEPRDSAVYFCASGFAPGASPLHFGNGTRLTVT.

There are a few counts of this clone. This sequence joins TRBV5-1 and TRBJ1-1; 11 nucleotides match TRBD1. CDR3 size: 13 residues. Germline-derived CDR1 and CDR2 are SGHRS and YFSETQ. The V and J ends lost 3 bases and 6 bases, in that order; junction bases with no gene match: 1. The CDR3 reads CASSSGQGAEAFF. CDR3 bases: TGCGCCAGCAGCTCGGGACAGGGGGCTGAAGCTTTCTTT.

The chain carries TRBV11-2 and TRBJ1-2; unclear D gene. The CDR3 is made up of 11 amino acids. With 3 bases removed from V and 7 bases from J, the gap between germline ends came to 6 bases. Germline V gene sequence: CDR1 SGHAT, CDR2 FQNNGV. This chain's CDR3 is CASSFRRGYTF. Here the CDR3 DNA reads TGTGCCAGCAGCTTTCGTCGTGGCTACACCTTC.

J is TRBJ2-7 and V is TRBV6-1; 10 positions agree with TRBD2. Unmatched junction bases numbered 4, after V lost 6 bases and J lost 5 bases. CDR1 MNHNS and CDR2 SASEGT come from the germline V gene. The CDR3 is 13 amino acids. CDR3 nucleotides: TGTGCCAGCAGCCCGGGACTAGCGCACGAGCAGTACTTC. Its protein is CASSPGLAHEQYF.

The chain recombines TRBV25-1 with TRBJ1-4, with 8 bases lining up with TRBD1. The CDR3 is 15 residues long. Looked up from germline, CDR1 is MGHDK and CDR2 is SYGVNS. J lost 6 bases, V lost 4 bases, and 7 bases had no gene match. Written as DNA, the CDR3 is TGTGCCAGCAGTGGCTGGACAGGGATTGATGAAAAACTGTTTTTT. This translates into CASSGWTGIDEKLFF.

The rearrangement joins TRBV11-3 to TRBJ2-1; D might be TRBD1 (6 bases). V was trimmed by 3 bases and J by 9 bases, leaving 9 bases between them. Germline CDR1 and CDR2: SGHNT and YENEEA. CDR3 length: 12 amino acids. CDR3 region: CASSFPRGEQFF. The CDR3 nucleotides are TGTGCCAGCAGCTTCCCCAGGGGTGAGCAGTTCTTC.

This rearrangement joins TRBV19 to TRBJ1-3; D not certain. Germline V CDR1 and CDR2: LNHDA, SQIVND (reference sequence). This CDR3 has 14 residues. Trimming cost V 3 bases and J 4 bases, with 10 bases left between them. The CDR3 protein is CASSIRNRGNTIYF. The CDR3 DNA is TGTGCCAGTAGTATTAGGAACAGAGGAAACACCATATATTTT.

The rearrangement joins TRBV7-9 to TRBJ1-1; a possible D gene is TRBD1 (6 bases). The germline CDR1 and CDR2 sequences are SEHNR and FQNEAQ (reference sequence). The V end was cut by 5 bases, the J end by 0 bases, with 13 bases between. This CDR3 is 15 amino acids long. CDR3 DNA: TGTGCCAGCAGCCCCCGGGGGGGCCTGAACACTGAAGCTTTCTTT. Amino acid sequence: CASSPRGGLNTEAFF.

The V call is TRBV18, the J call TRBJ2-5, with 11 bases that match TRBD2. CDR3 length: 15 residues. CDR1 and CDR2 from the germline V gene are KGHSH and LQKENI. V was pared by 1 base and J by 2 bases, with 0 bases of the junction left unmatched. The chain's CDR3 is CASSPLAGGQETQYF. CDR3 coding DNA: TGTGCCAGCTCACCACTAGCGGGAGGGCAAGAGACCCAGTACTTC.

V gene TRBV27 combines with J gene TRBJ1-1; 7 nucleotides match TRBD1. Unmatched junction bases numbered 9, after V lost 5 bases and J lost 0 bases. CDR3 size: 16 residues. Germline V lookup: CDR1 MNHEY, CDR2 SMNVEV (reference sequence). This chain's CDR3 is CASSPNRGIMNTEAFF. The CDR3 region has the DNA TGTGCCAGCAGTCCCAACAGGGGAATCATGAACACTGAAGCTTTCTTT.

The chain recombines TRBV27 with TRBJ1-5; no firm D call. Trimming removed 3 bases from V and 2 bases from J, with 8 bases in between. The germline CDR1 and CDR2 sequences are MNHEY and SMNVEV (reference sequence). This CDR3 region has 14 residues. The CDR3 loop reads CASSFDPGNQPQHF. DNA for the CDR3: TGTGCCAGCAGTTTTGATCCGGGCAATCAGCCCCAGCATTTT.

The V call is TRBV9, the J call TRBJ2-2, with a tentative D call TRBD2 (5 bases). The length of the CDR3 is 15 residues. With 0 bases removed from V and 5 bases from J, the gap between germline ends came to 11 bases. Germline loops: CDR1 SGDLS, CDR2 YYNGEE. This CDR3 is CASSVDGSPTGELFF. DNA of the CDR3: TGTGCCAGCAGCGTAGATGGGAGTCCAACCGGGGAGCTGTTTTTT.

CDR3 sequence (DNA): TGTGCCACCAGAGGGGCCGCTGGCGCCTACAATGAGCAGTTCTTC. It codes for CATRGAAGAYNEQFF. V and J are TRBV10-3 and TRBJ2-1; tentatively, D is TRBD1 or TRBD2 (5 bases each). The CDR3 contains 15 residues. V shed 10 bases and J shed 2 bases, with 18 bases lying between them. Germline assignment: CDR1 ENHRY and CDR2 SYGVKD.

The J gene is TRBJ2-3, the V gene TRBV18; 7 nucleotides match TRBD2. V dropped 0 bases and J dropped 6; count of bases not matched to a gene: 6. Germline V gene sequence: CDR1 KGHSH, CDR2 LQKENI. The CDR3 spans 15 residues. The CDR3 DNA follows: TGTGCCAGCTCACCACCAGCTAGCGGCTCGGATACGCAGTATTTT. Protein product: CASSPPASGSDTQYF. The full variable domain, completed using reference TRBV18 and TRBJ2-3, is NAGVMQNPRHLVRRRGQEARLRCSPMKGHSHVYWYRQLPEEGLKFMVYLQKENIIDESGMPKERFSAEFPKEGPSILRIQQVVRGDSAAYFCASSPPASGSDTQYFGPGTRLTVL.

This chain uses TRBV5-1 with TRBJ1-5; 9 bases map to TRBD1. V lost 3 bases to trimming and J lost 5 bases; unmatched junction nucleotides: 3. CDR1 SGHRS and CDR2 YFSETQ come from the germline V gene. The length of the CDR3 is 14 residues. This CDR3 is CASSWTGVDQPQHF. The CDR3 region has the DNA TGCGCCAGCAGCTGGACAGGGGTGGATCAGCCCCAGCATTTT.

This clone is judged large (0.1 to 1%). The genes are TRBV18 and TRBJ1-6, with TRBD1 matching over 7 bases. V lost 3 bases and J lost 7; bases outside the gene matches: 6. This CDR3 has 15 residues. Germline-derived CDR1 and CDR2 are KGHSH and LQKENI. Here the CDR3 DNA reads TGTGCCAGCTCACCCGACAGGGAGAGGAATTCACCCCTCCACTTT. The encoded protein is CASSPDRERNSPLHF.

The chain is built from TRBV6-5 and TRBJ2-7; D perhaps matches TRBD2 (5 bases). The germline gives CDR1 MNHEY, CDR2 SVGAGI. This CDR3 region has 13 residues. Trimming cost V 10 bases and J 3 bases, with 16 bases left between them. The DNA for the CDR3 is TGTGCCACCCAGTTGCGGGCGAACTACGAGCAGTACTTC. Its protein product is CATQLRANYEQYF.

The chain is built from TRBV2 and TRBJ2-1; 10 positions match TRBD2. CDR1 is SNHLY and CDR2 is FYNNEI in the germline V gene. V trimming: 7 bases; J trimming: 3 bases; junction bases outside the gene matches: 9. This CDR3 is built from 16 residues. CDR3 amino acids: CASTGWERGGYNEQFF. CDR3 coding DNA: TGTGCCAGCACTGGGTGGGAGCGGGGGGGCTACAATGAGCAGTTCTTC.

The DNA for the CDR3 is TGTGCCAGCAGCCCCCAACAGGACAACTATGGCTACACCTTC. Protein product: CASSPQQDNYGYTF. The chain links TRBV7-9 to TRBJ1-2; a possible D gene is TRBD1 (5 bases). V lost 5 bases, J lost 2 bases, and 12 bases lay in between. The germline gives CDR1 SEHNR, CDR2 FQNEAQ (reference sequence). There are 14 residues in the CDR3.

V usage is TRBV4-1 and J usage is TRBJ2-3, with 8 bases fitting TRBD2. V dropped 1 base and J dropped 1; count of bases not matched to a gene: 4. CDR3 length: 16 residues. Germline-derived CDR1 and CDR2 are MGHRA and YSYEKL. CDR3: CASSQVMRGGTDTQYF. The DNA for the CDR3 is TGCGCCAGCAGCCAAGTAATGCGGGGGGGCACAGATACGCAGTATTTT.

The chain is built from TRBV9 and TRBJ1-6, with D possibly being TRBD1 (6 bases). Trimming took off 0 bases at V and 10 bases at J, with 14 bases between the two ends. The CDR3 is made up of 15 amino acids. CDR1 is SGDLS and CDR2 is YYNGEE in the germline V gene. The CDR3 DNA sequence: TGTGCCAGCAGCGTAGTGGACAGCGGATCCTCACCCCTCCACTTT. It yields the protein CASSVVDSGSSPLHF.

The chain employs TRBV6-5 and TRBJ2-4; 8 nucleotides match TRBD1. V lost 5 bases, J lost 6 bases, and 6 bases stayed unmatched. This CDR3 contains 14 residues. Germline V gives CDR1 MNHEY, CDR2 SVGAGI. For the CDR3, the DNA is TGTGCCAGCAGTATCGACAGGGGAGGAAACATTCAGTACTTC. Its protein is CASSIDRGGNIQYF.